Listed below are T cell receptor beta chains from one sample, sequenced in a study of beta chain features in type 1 diabetes. The data were produced by immunoSEQ multiplex PCR, yet TCRdb's version contains in-frame clones alone and is incomplete. The sample holds hundreds of thousands of clones, around 15% seen once. Sequencing used naive CD4+ T cells from blood. These receptors came from a man younger than 30 in good health. CDR3s include the opening cysteine and the closing phenylalanine or tryptophan. A D gene is named only where the DNA matches it firmly. The size of a clone is reported for some rows only, either as once, few or many, or as a class for expanded clones.

cdr3_length	clone_size	v_call	j_call	d_call	cdr3_aa	cdr3_nt
16	NA	TRBV18	TRBJ2-5	NA	CASSPILTQGGETQYF	TGTGCCAGCTCACCAATTTTGACGCAGGGCGGAGAGACCCAGTACTTC
13	few	TRBV5-6	TRBJ1-5	NA	CASSRWGGQPQHF	TGTGCCAGCAGCCGATGGGGGGGTCAGCCCCAGCATTTT
16	NA	TRBV5-1	TRBJ1-6	NA	CASSLEATRLASPLHF	TGCGCCAGCAGCTTGGAGGCGACAAGGCTGGCTTCACCCCTCCACTTT
17	NA	TRBV14	TRBJ2-7	NA	CASSLDMRGSRTREQYF	TGTGCCAGCAGCCTAGACATGCGGGGATCAAGAACGCGCGAGCAGTACTTC
13	NA	TRBV11-2	TRBJ2-5	NA	CASSPRRRETQYF	TGTGCCAGCAGCCCCCGAAGGCGGGAGACCCAGTACTTC
13	NA	TRBV6-4	TRBJ2-7	TRBD2	CASHTSGGYEQYF	TGTGCCAGTCACACTAGCGGAGGCTACGAGCAGTACTTC
14	few	TRBV6-1	TRBJ2-7	TRBD1	CASSESGTAYEQYF	TGTGCCAGCAGTGAATCCGGGACAGCCTACGAGCAGTACTTC
14	few	TRBV4-1	TRBJ2-4	NA	CASSLQEAKNIQYF	TGCGCCAGCAGCCTCCAAGAAGCCAAAAACATTCAGTACTTC
14	NA	TRBV2	TRBJ2-2	NA	CASTPWTGTGELFF	TGTGCCAGCACCCCCTGGACGGGCACCGGGGAGCTGTTTTTT
13	few	TRBV5-4	TRBJ1-2	NA	CASSTGSLGGYTF	TGTGCCAGCAGCACGGGATCTCTCGGGGGCTACACCTTC
15	NA	TRBV27	TRBJ2-3	NA	CASSSRHVTTDTQYF	TGTGCCAGCAGTTCGCGGCACGTGACAACAGATACGCAGTATTTT
15	few	TRBV5-1	TRBJ2-5	NA	CASSLDSGRQETQYF	TGCGCCAGCAGCTTGGACTCCGGGAGACAAGAGACCCAGTACTTC
17	NA	TRBV12-5	TRBJ2-3	NA	CASGLLTRYSSTDTQYF	TGTGCTAGTGGTTTGCTCACTAGATACTCTAGCACAGATACGCAGTATTTT
13	few	TRBV6-6	TRBJ2-7	TRBD1	CASTRQGLYEQYF	TGTGCCAGCACCAGACAGGGGCTATACGAGCAGTACTTC
14	NA	TRBV7-8	TRBJ2-2	NA	CASSLALHGGELFF	TGTGCCAGCAGCTTAGCGCTCCACGGCGGGGAGCTGTTTTTT
10	few	TRBV7-2	TRBJ2-3	NA	CASRRDTQYF	TGTGCCAGCAGGAGGGATACGCAGTATTTT
11	few	TRBV28	TRBJ1-4	NA	CASRDSEKLFF	TGTGCCAGCAGGGACAGTGAAAAACTGTTTTTT
14	few	TRBV9	TRBJ1-1	TRBD1	CASSVSGQGVEAFF	TGTGCCAGCAGCGTCTCCGGACAGGGAGTTGAAGCTTTCTTT
17	NA	TRBV5-6	TRBJ1-1	NA	CASSLYAQFRWNTEAFF	TGTGCCAGCAGCTTGTACGCGCAATTCAGATGGAACACTGAAGCTTTCTTT
12	few	TRBV6-5	TRBJ2-5	NA	CASGTAQETQYF	TGTGCCAGCGGCACAGCTCAAGAGACCCAGTACTTC
16	few	TRBV30	TRBJ2-7	NA	CAWRRFGGYRPYEQYF	TGTGCCTGGAGGCGATTCGGAGGGTACAGGCCGTACGAGCAGTACTTC
12	many	TRBV10-3	TRBJ2-7	NA	CAISDLSYEQYF	TGTGCCATCAGTGACTTGAGCTACGAGCAGTACTTC
13	NA	TRBV7-2	TRBJ1-2	NA	CASSDRQSYGYTF	TGTGCCAGCAGCGATAGACAGTCCTATGGCTACACCTTC
19	few	TRBV5-1	TRBJ2-1	NA	CASSLVFGPIRTGYNEQFF	TGCGCCAGCAGCTTGGTTTTTGGTCCCATTCGTACTGGCTACAATGAGCAGTTCTTC